The TCR beta chain under discussion was sequenced for a study of cytomegalovirus exposure and HLA in healthy donors. The PCR used 60 Vbeta and 13 Jbeta primers. Produced via immunoSEQ multiplex PCR; TCRdb's table is partial and in-frame only. This table holds around 150,000 clones, roughly 64% found once. Overall study results and limits: As was reported, the classifier diagnosed cytomegalovirus status with high specificity and sensitivity. V- and J-gene trimming of TCR beta was linked (in a later analysis) to a missense DCLRE1C variant.

As concerns this clone: Antigen specificity is unknown.

Germline V gives CDR1 LNHDA, CDR2 SQIVND (reference sequence). The V gene lost 1 base and the J gene lost 7 bases, with 14 bases spanning the gap. The length of the CDR3 is 15 residues. The chain employs TRBV19 and TRBJ1-5; a possible D gene is TRBD1 (5 bases). The source is a woman aged 25-40 years in good health and CMV-seropositive. Sequencing was performed on PBMCs. The CDR3 DNA follows: TGTGCCAGTAGTATAGCAGGAGGGGCTGGGCAGCCCCAGCATTTT. Its translation: CASSIAGGAGQPQHF.